Given below is one TCR beta chain in context. What it binds is unknown. Because it lacks the conserved phenylalanine or tryptophan at the end, this CDR3 is likely a read error. Trimming pared 6 bases from V and 4 bases from J, leaving 15 bases between. This CDR3 is 14 amino acids long. The sample comes from a study of tumor-infiltrating lymphocytes in primary liver carcinoma. Across the whole study: Read depth, roughly 3.5 to 7.5 million productive TCRbeta reads, did not differ significantly between tissues. Whole-study results and caveats: Tumor-adjacent and tumor-blood pairs shared less of their repertoires than tumor region pairs shared.

Constant-region priming of approximately 500 ng total RNA yielded TCR beta cDNA. Slightly modified ARM-PCR, run as three nested multiplex PCR rounds, produced the TCR beta libraries. The study ran its first two PCR rounds for about 11 cycles each, using TRBV1-TRBV30 forward primers and a C-beta reverse primer. TCRdb re-called the multiplex PCR reads with MiXCR, one entry per CDR3 protein. Of roughly 100,000 distinct CDR3 sequences in the sample, 82% were seen once. Both RNA and DNA were isolated together from about 20-30 mg of bulk tissue that had not been sorted. Sequencing input: liver tumor tissue from sampling region 3. Described subset: tumor region T3, left-lateral pole. This sequence was found in a man in his forties with primary liver carcinoma and hepatitis B virus infection. The chain links TRBV12-3 or TRBV12-4 to TRBJ1-1, with no clear D. In DNA, the CDR3 is TGTGCCAGCAGCTCTTCCGATGTGAGCACTGAAGCTTTCTAT. Its protein product is CASSSSDVSTEAFY.